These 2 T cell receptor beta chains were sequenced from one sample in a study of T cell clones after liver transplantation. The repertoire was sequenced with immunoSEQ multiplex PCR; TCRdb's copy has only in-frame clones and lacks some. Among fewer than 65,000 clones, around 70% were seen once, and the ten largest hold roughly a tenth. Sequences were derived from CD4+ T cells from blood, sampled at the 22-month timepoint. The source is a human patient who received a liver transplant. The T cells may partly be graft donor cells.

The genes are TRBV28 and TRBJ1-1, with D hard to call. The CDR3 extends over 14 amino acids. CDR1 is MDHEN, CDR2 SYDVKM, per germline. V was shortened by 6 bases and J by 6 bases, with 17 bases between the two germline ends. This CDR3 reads CASSPGGNRAEAFF. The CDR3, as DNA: TGTGCCAGCAGCCCTGGCGGGAACCGGGCTGAAGCTTTCTTT.

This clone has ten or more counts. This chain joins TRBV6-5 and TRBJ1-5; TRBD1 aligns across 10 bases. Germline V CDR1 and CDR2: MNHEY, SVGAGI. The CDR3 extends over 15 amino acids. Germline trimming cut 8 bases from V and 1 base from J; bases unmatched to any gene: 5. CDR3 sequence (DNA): TGTGCCAGCTGTTCGGGACAGGGGAGCAATCAGCCCCAGCATTTT. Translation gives CASCSGQGSNQPQHF.